The next 2 T cell receptor beta chains were all read from a single sample in a study of shared clonotypes between healthy human individuals. Generated by immunoSEQ multiplex PCR, the TCRdb table keeps only in-frame clones and is missing some. The sample shows 2 million to 2.5 million clones, approximately 94% of them seen only once. Sequences were obtained from naive CD4+ T cells sorted from blood. Regarding subset: CD45RA+ positively selected. These receptors were taken from a man aged 18 to 29 in good health.

The rearrangement joins TRBV10-2 to TRBJ2-3; 9 bases fit TRBD2. CDR3 length: 15 amino acids. Germline V gives CDR1 WSHSY, CDR2 SAAADI. V shed 6 bases and J 0 bases; nucleotides not matched to a gene: 4. CDR3 loop: CASRMTSGSTDTQYF. The CDR3 region has the DNA TGCGCCAGCAGGATGACTAGCGGTAGCACAGATACGCAGTATTTT.

The rearrangement joins TRBV6-4 to TRBJ2-1; 10 nucleotides line up with TRBD2. Per germline, CDR1 MRHNA and CDR2 SNTAGT. CDR3 size: 14 residues. With 4 bases clipped from V and 9 bases from J, the junction kept 6 bases outside the gene matches. The CDR3 DNA reads TGTGCCAGCAGTGCCAGCGGGGGGGTGGGTGAGCAGTTCTTC. Its translation is CASSASGGVGEQFF.